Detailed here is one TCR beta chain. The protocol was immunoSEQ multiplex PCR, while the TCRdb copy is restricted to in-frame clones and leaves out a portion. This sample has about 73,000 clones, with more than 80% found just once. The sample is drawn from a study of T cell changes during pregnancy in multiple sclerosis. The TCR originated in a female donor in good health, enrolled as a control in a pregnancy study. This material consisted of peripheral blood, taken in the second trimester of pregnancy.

The CDR3 spells CASSPRRSSYNEQFF. CDR3 bases: TGCGCCAGCAGCCCCCGTAGGAGCTCCTACAATGAGCAGTTCTTC. The chain employs TRBV5-1 and TRBJ2-1; D gene unclear. Germline V gene lookup returns CDR1 SGHRS and CDR2 YFSETQ. The CDR3 is 15 amino acids. Trimming left V 4 bases short and J 0 bases short, with 11 bases between.